In this sample, the clone carrying this TCR beta chain turned up a few times. Its antigen is unknown. The data are from a study of response to subunit inactivated influenza vaccine. Findings and limits, study-wide: Authors suggested each seasonal flu vaccination may recruit only limited numbers of new T cells.

Germline lookup yields CDR1 LGHNA and CDR2 YSLEER. The CDR3 is 17 residues long. Trimming stripped 0 bases from V and 2 bases from J, with 13 bases between. TCRdb analysed the RT-PCR reads with MiXCR anew, one entry per CDR3 protein. The sample includes 550,000 to 600,000 distinct CDR3 sequences, approximately 12% of them seen just once. The V call is TRBV4-3, the J call TRBJ2-2, with D tentatively TRBD1 (6 bases). The input for sequencing was PBMCs from blood, taken on the day of vaccination. This receptor was taken from a man in his fifties who received an inactivated influenza vaccine. This CDR3 is CASSQDLVDSNTGELFF. The CDR3 DNA reads TGCGCCAGCAGCCAAGATTTGGTGGACAGCAACACCGGGGAGCTGTTTTTT.